This passage covers 8 T cell receptor beta chains from one sample sequenced in a study of control samples from healthy donors and cancer patients. The method was immunoSEQ multiplex PCR; TCRdb's version includes in-frame clones alone and lacks a portion of them. The sample yields roughly 41,000 clones, around 94% seen once. Sequenced: blood. These receptors all stem from a man aged 55-75 years in good health.

The rearrangement links TRBV7-8 to TRBJ2-7; D unclear. V was clipped by 4 bases and J by 3 bases, with 7 bases between them. Germline V gives CDR1 SGHVS, CDR2 FQNEAQ. The CDR3 totals 12 residues. DNA of the CDR3: TGTGCCAGCAGCTCCACGAACTACGAGCAGTACTTC. Its translation: CASSSTNYEQYF.

The chain carries TRBV5-1 and TRBJ2-3; D gene ambiguous. The CDR3 consists of 12 residues. With 1 base removed from V and 4 bases from J, the gap between germline ends came to 4 bases. In germline, CDR1 is SGHRS, CDR2 YFSETQ. The CDR3 coding sequence is TGCGCCAGCAGCTTGCTCGCAGATACGCAGTATTTT. Translation: CASSLLADTQYF. Filled out from reference TRBV5-1 and TRBJ2-3, the complete variable domain reads KAGVTQTPRYLIKTRGQQVTLSCSPISGHRSVSWYQQTPGQGLQFLFEYFSETQRNKGNFPGRFSGRQFSNSRSEMNVSTLELGDSALYLCASSLLADTQYFGPGTRLTVL.

The V call is TRBV9, the J call TRBJ2-2; D could derive from TRBD1 or TRBD2 (5 bases each). Germline V gene lookup returns CDR1 SGDLS and CDR2 YYNGEE. V was clipped by 3 bases and J by 7 bases, with 7 bases between them. This CDR3 spans 12 amino acids. CDR3 coding DNA: TGTGCCAGCAGCGCGGGGCTCGGGGAGCTGTTTTTT. Amino acid sequence: CASSAGLGELFF.

The rearrangement joins TRBV10-2 to TRBJ2-1; possibly TRBD1 for D (5 bases). The CDR3 is 12 residues long. Germline V lookup: CDR1 WSHSY, CDR2 SAAADI. Trimming cost V 6 bases and J 9 bases, with 12 bases left between them. CDR3 nucleotides: TGCGCCAGCAGCTACGCTAGGGGTGAGCAGTTCTTC. Amino acids: CASSYARGEQFF.

The chain has TRBV7-9 and TRBJ1-1; no clear D gene. V lost 5 bases and J lost 6, with 13 bases in between. CDR1 and CDR2 from the germline V gene are SEHNR and FQNEAQ (reference sequence). CDR3 length: 13 residues. As DNA, the CDR3 is TGTGCCAGCAGCCCTATGGGGTACGCTGAAGCTTTCTTT. The encoded protein is CASSPMGYAEAFF.

In its sample, this clone ranks as medium-sized. The chain joins TRBV30 to TRBJ1-3, with 8 positions matching TRBD1. The trim removed 3 bases at V and 3 bases at J, leaving 10 bases unmatched. The CDR3 runs to 16 residues. Germline CDR1 and CDR2: GTSNPN and SVGIG (reference sequence). Written as DNA, the CDR3 is TGTGCCTGGAGCCTAAGGGACAGGAGATTTGGAAACACCATATATTTT. Translation: CAWSLRDRRFGNTIYF. Combining the CDR3 with reference TRBV30 and TRBJ1-3 gives the whole variable domain SQTIHQWPATLVQPVGSPLSLECTVEGTSNPNLYWYRQAAGRGLQLLFYSVGIGQISSEVPQNLSASRPQDRQFILSSKKLLLSDSGFYLCAWSLRDRRFGNTIYFGEGSWLTVV.

This sequence joins TRBV30 and TRBJ2-7, with D maybe TRBD2 (6 bases). The ends were cut back, 8 bases at V and 1 base at J, with 18 bases in the middle. The germline V gene encodes CDR1 GTSNPN and CDR2 SVGIG (reference sequence). This CDR3 region has 14 residues. The CDR3 DNA is TGTGCCGCCGCCCGGGCGGGACTGTCCTACGAGCAGTACTTC. Its protein is CAAARAGLSYEQYF.

The chain combines TRBV12-5 with TRBJ2-1, with D perhaps TRBD2 (5 bases). This CDR3 region has 12 residues. With 7 bases removed from V and 4 bases from J, the gap between germline ends came to 8 bases. Germline V gene sequence: CDR1 LGHNT, CDR2 FRNRAP. CDR3 bases: TGTGCTAGTGATCCGGGGTACAATGAGCAGTTCTTC. Translating it yields CASDPGYNEQFF.